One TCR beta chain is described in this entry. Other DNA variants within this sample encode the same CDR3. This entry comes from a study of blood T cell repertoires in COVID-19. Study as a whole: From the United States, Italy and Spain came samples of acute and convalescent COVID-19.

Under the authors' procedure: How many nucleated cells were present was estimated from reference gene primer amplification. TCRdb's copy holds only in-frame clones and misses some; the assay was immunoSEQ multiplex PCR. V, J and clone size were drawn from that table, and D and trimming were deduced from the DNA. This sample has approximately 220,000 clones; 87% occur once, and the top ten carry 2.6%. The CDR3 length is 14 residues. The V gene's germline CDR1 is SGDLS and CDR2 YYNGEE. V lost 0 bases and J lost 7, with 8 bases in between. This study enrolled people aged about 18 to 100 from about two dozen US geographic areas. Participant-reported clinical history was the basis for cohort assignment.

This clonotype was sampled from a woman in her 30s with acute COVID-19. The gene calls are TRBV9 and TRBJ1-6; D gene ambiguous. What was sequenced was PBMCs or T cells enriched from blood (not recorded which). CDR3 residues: CASSVGQFNSPLHF. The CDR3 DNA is TGTGCCAGCAGCGTAGGCCAGTTCAATTCACCCCTCCACTTT.